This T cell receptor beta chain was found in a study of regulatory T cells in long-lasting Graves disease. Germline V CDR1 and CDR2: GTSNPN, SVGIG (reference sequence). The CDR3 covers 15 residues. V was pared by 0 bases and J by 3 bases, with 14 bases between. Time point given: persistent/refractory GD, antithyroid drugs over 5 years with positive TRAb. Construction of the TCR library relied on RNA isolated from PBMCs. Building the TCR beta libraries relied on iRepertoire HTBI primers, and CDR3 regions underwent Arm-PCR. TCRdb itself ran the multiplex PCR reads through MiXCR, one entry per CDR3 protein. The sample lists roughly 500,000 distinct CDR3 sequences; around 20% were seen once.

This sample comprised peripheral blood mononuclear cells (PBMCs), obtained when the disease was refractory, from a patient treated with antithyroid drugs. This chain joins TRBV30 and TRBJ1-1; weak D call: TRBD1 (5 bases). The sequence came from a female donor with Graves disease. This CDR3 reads CAWSVQWGRYTEAFF. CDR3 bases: TGTGCCTGGAGTGTACAGTGGGGGAGATACACTGAAGCTTTCTTT.